A selection of T cell receptor beta chains follows, all from one sample in a study of technical replicates of blood from a handful of donors. This table comes from immunoSEQ multiplex PCR, and its TCRdb copy is limited to in-frame clones, with some not included. In the table there are some 54,000 clones, 80% to 95% of which are singletons. Sequencing used PBMCs. Receptor source: a human donor in good health. Some clones in this sample may be carry-over from other donors' samples. CDR3s include the opening cysteine and the closing phenylalanine or tryptophan. Fields, in order: D gene, clone size, V gene, J gene, CDR3 length, CDR3 DNA, CDR3 protein. A D gene is named only where the DNA matches it firmly. Not all rows give a size; the values are once, few, many and, for expanded clones, a class.

D: TRBD2; size: few; V: TRBV6-1; J: TRBJ2-3; length: 15; DNA: TGTGCCAGCAGTGGGACTAGCGGGGGGGCAGATACGCAGTATTTT; CDR3: CASSGTSGGADTQYF
D: NA; size: NA; V: TRBV6-1; J: TRBJ1-2; length: 12; DNA: TGTGCCAGCACCCTGGAGTCTGTCGGCTACACCTTC; CDR3: CASTLESVGYTF
D: NA; size: NA; V: TRBV27; J: TRBJ2-3; length: 16; DNA: TGTGCCAGCAGGTCCAGAAGGGACTCTAGCACAGATACGCAGTATTTT; CDR3: CASRSRRDSSTDTQYF
D: TRBD1; size: NA; V: TRBV7-2; J: TRBJ2-7; length: 15; DNA: TGTGCCAGCAGCCTAGGACAGGGGGCAGCCTACGAGCAGTACTTC; CDR3: CASSLGQGAAYEQYF
D: NA; size: few; V: TRBV5-6; J: TRBJ1-1; length: 17; DNA: TGTGCCAGCAGCCGAAGGACAGAAAGAACAATGAACACTGAAGCTTTCTTT; CDR3: CASSRRTERTMNTEAFF
D: TRBD1; size: NA; V: TRBV4-3; J: TRBJ1-5; length: 21; DNA: TGCGCCAGCAGCCAAGATCCCTACAGAAAACAGGGGGCTTCAAGGTCTCAGCCCCAGCATTTT; CDR3: CASSQDPYRKQGASRSQPQHF
D: NA; size: few; V: TRBV6-5; J: TRBJ1-1; length: 14; DNA: TGTGCCAGCAGTTACTCTGCGGGGGGCAGCGGTTCTTTCTTT; CDR3: CASSYSAGGSGSFF
D: TRBD1; size: few; V: TRBV4-3; J: TRBJ1-1; length: 16; DNA: TGCGCCAGCAGCCAAGACCCCGGAACAGGGGGCACTGAAGCTTTCTTT; CDR3: CASSQDPGTGGTEAFF
D: TRBD1; size: NA; V: TRBV2; J: TRBJ2-7; length: 14; DNA: TGTGCCAGCAGTTCGGGACAGGGGGCCTACGAGCAGTACTTC; CDR3: CASSSGQGAYEQYF
D: TRBD1; size: NA; V: TRBV7-6; J: TRBJ1-6; length: 14; DNA: TGTGCCAGCAGCCCAGGGACAGGGTATTCACCCCTCCACTTT; CDR3: CASSPGTGYSPLHF
D: NA; size: NA; V: TRBV30; J: TRBJ2-1; length: 12; DNA: TGTGCCTGGAGAAAGCGCCGACTAACCGCTTTCTTC; CDR3: CAWRKRRLTAFF
D: NA; size: NA; V: TRBV4-2; J: TRBJ2-1; length: 15; DNA: TGTGCCAGCAGCCAAGATCCTATCTCCTACAATGAGCAGTTCTTC; CDR3: CASSQDPISYNEQFF
D: NA; size: NA; V: TRBV4-3; J: TRBJ1-1; length: 14; DNA: TGCGCCAGCAGCCAAGATTTCAGCGGCACTGAAGCTTTCTTT; CDR3: CASSQDFSGTEAFF
D: NA; size: NA; V: TRBV13; J: TRBJ2-2; length: 16; DNA: TGTGCCAGCAGCTTGAATTGGGGGCTTGGCGACGGGGAGCTGTTTTTT; CDR3: CASSLNWGLGDGELFF
D: TRBD2; size: NA; V: TRBV7-2; J: TRBJ2-3; length: 15; DNA: TGTGCCAGCAGCTTCGGGGGGAGTCGCACAGATACGCAGTATTTT; CDR3: CASSFGGSRTDTQYF
D: TRBD1; size: once; V: TRBV7-2; J: TRBJ2-7; length: 12; DNA: TGTGCCAGCAGCTTCGACAGGGGCGAGCAGTACTTC; CDR3: CASSFDRGEQYF
D: TRBD1; size: NA; V: TRBV2; J: TRBJ1-4; length: 16; DNA: TGTGCCAGCAGTGAAGAGGAGGGGGCTTTGGGGGAAAAACTGTTTTTT; CDR3: CASSEEEGALGEKLFF
D: TRBD2; size: NA; V: TRBV4-3; J: TRBJ2-7; length: 16; DNA: TGCGCCAGCAGCCAAGATAGCGGGAGGGCCTCCGACGAGCAGTACTTC; CDR3: CASSQDSGRASDEQYF
D: NA; size: NA; V: TRBV18; J: TRBJ1-1; length: 14; DNA: TGTGCCAGCTCCCCTGGCAGATACCACACTGAAGCTTTCTTT; CDR3: CASSPGRYHTEAFF
D: TRBD1; size: NA; V: TRBV7-3; J: TRBJ1-1; length: 14; DNA: TGTGCCAGCAGCTTAGGGACAGGGAACACTGAAGCTTTCTTT; CDR3: CASSLGTGNTEAFF
D: NA; size: NA; V: TRBV29-1; J: TRBJ1-1; length: 13; DNA: TGCAGCGTCACACAGCCACCAAGCACTGAAGCTTTCTTT; CDR3: CSVTQPPSTEAFF
D: TRBD1; size: NA; V: TRBV4-1; J: TRBJ1-2; length: 15; DNA: TGCGCCAGCAGCCAAGACTCCGAGGGGGCCTATGGCTACACCTTC; CDR3: CASSQDSEGAYGYTF
D: TRBD1; size: once; V: TRBV11-3; J: TRBJ2-5; length: 16; DNA: TGTGCCAGCAGCCCCCGGGCTGCAGGGGGCTCGGAGACCCAGTACTTC; CDR3: CASSPRAAGGSETQYF
D: NA; size: NA; V: TRBV5-5; J: TRBJ2-7; length: 14; DNA: TGTGCCAGCAGCTTACACGACACCTACTACGAGCAGTACTTC; CDR3: CASSLHDTYYEQYF
D: NA; size: NA; V: TRBV5-4; J: TRBJ2-6; length: 18; DNA: TGTGCCAGCAGAAGAGGGGGGGGAGGAAACTCTGGGGCCAACGTCCTGACTTTC; CDR3: CASRRGGGGNSGANVLTF
D: NA; size: NA; V: TRBV6-1; J: TRBJ2-3; length: 19; DNA: TGTGCCAGCAGTGAATTTAGGACACACCCTTCGACTAGCACAGATACGCAGTATTTT; CDR3: CASSEFRTHPSTSTDTQYF
D: NA; size: NA; V: TRBV4-3; J: TRBJ2-1; length: 14; DNA: TGCGCCAGCAGCCCAGTCGGGGGGCGAAATGAGCAGTTCTTC; CDR3: CASSPVGGRNEQFF
D: TRBD1; size: once; V: TRBV4-3; J: TRBJ1-2; length: 17; DNA: TGCGCCAGCAGCCAAGACAAGGACAGGGGGCTCGAGTATGGCTACACCTTC; CDR3: CASSQDKDRGLEYGYTF
D: NA; size: NA; V: TRBV27; J: TRBJ1-1; length: 13; DNA: TGTGCCAGCAGGGTTCAGGAAAACACTGAAGCTTTCTTT; CDR3: CASRVQENTEAFF
D: NA; size: once; V: TRBV19; J: TRBJ1-5; length: 16; DNA: TGTGCCAGTAGTATTATATCAGACAGGCCCAATCAGCCCCAGCATTTT; CDR3: CASSIISDRPNQPQHF
D: TRBD2; size: NA; V: TRBV7-9; J: TRBJ2-1; length: 14; DNA: TGTGCCAGCAGCCGACCAGGACTAGCCAATGAGCAGTTCTTC; CDR3: CASSRPGLANEQFF
D: TRBD1; size: NA; V: TRBV7-9; J: TRBJ1-2; length: 13; DNA: TGTGCCAGCAGTCCGACAGGGGTTGAAGGCTACACCTTC; CDR3: CASSPTGVEGYTF
D: TRBD1; size: NA; V: TRBV5-1; J: TRBJ1-1; length: 14; DNA: TGCGCCAGCAGTACTAGGACAGGGGACACTGAAGCTTTCTTT; CDR3: CASSTRTGDTEAFF
D: NA; size: NA; V: TRBV18; J: TRBJ1-1; length: 13; DNA: TGTGCCAGCTCATCCTACCAGGACACTGAAGCTTTCTTT; CDR3: CASSSYQDTEAFF
D: TRBD1; size: NA; V: TRBV2; J: TRBJ2-3; length: 14; DNA: TGTGCCAGCAGTGGTGGGACAGGGACAGATACGCAGTATTTT; CDR3: CASSGGTGTDTQYF
D: NA; size: NA; V: TRBV29-1; J: TRBJ2-7; length: 15; DNA: TGCAGCGTAGCGCCGGGCCTGGGAGGTGTGTACGAGCAGTACTTC; CDR3: CSVAPGLGGVYEQYF
D: TRBD2; size: few; V: TRBV7-8; J: TRBJ2-7; length: 16; DNA: TGTGCCAGCAGGGGTCCGCGGCGGGGGAGCTCCTACGAGCAGTACTTC; CDR3: CASRGPRRGSSYEQYF
D: TRBD1; size: once; V: TRBV7-2; J: TRBJ1-6; length: 16; DNA: TGTGCCAGCAGCCTTCACGGACAGGGGAATAATTCACCCCTCCACTTT; CDR3: CASSLHGQGNNSPLHF
D: TRBD1; size: NA; V: TRBV11-2; J: TRBJ2-2; length: 17; DNA: TGTGCCAGCAGCTTAGAGGCAGGGGGTTTGAACACCGGGGAGCTGTTTTTT; CDR3: CASSLEAGGLNTGELFF
D: TRBD2; size: NA; V: TRBV7-9; J: TRBJ2-1; length: 16; DNA: TGTGCCAGCAGCTTAGCGGCTAGCGGGACCCGGAATGAGCAGTTCTTC; CDR3: CASSLAASGTRNEQFF